This TCR beta chain was identified during a study of shared clonotypes between healthy human individuals. Per germline, CDR1 KGHSH and CDR2 LQKENI. The CDR3 totals 13 residues. V dropped 0 bases and J dropped 3 bases, with 5 bases sitting between them. The naive CD8 population came from CD45RO-negative cells selected for CCR7, without terminally differentiated effector memory CD45RA+ cells. The protocol was immunoSEQ multiplex PCR, while the TCRdb copy is restricted to in-frame clones and leaves out a portion. In the table there are some 740,000 clones, 80% to 95% of which are singletons. Source material: naive CD8+ T cells sorted from blood. The TCR sequence derives from a man under 40 in good health. The chain employs TRBV18 and TRBJ1-1; D call uncertain. This chain's CDR3 is CASSPPTDTEAFF. CDR3 bases: TGTGCCAGCTCACCACCGACTGACACTGAAGCTTTCTTT.